A single sample gave rise to the 4 T cell receptor beta chains below, sequenced in a study of blood T cells in healthy people across ages. Primers used in a second PCR of roughly 7 to 12 cycles were a sample-barcoded 5' primer and a J-beta primer mix. Using its own MiXCR run on the 5' RACE reads, TCRdb lists one record per CDR3 protein. The sample consists of more than 500,000 distinct CDR3 sequences, 27% of them appearing once. The material sequenced was blood. The receptors stem from a woman in her 70s in good health.

The chain has TRBV25-1 and TRBJ2-1; D gene uncertain. V was cut by 6 bases and J by 9 bases, with 12 bases left in between. This CDR3 is 12 amino acids long. Per the germline V gene, CDR1 is MGHDK and CDR2 is SYGVNS. The CDR3 DNA reads as TGTGCCAGCAGAGGTATGGACGGTGAGCAGTTCTTC. Its translation is CASRGMDGEQFF.

This clonotype turned up a few times. The chain uses TRBV4-3 and TRBJ2-5, with no clear D. The CDR3 consists of 15 residues. The ends were cut back, 1 base at V and 5 bases at J, with 14 bases in the middle. From germline, CDR1 is LGHNA and CDR2 YSLEER. The CDR3 DNA follows: TGCGCCAGCAGCCAAGCCCCGGCAGCTCGGGAGACCCAGTACTTC. Translated, it gives CASSQAPAARETQYF.

This clonotype was found many times. The chain recombines TRBV7-2 with TRBJ2-5; D might be TRBD1 (5 bases). Germline-derived CDR1 and CDR2 are SGHTA and FQGNSA. The CDR3 is made up of 16 amino acids. V was pared by 5 bases and J by 2 bases, with 18 bases between. CDR3 sequence (DNA): TGTGCCAGCAGCCCCCGACAGATAAGAACTCAAGAGACCCAGTACTTC. As protein: CASSPRQIRTQETQYF. Variable domain in full (rest from reference TRBV7-2 and TRBJ2-5): GAGVSQSPSNKVTEKGKDVELRCDPISGHTALYWYRQSLGQGLEFLIYFQGNSAPDKSGLPSDRFSAERTGGSVSTLTIQRTQQEDSAVYLCASSPRQIRTQETQYFGPGTRLLVL.

The rearrangement joins TRBV24-1 to TRBJ2-1, with a possible D match to TRBD2 (7 bases). V shed 5 bases and J shed 11 bases, with 12 bases lying between them. Germline V gives CDR1 KGHDR, CDR2 SFDVKD. CDR3 length: 12 amino acids. The CDR3 DNA reads TGTGCCACCAGTGCACAGGGAGGGAAGCAGTTCTTC. Protein sequence: CATSAQGGKQFF.